A selection of T cell receptor beta chains follows, all from one sample in a study of T cell repertoires in aging, cancer and after chemotherapy. TCRdb ran MiXCR on the multiplex PCR reads and lists one entry per CDR3 protein. The repertoire holds hundreds of distinct CDR3 sequences, with 50% to 65% as singletons. Specimen: blood. The receptors come from a human donor with a blood cancer. Both conserved end residues are trimmed from each CDR3.

>TRBJ2-5|10|TRBV18
TSSGGEQTQY
>TRBJ1-2|14|TRBV7-2
ASRGEGLGPNYGYT
>TRBJ2-5|14|TRBV15
ATSRGGSGGLETQY
>TRBJ2-3|13|TRBV20-1
SATSRSDRTDTQY
>TRBJ1-2|11|TRBV29-1
SVASTGANGYT
>TRBJ2-5|13|TRBV5-6
ASSLSSERRETQY
>TRBJ2-2|13|TRBV20-1
SARDSRGGSGELF
>TRBJ2-5|11|TRBV29-1
SAQSEGGKTQY
>TRBJ2-4|13|TRBV20-1
SASVEGGDKNIQY
>TRBJ2-2|13|TRBV5-1
ASSLTVRVTGELF
>TRBJ1-6|15|TRBV7-2
ASSAHSTGAAGSPLH
>TRBJ1-3|12|TRBV5-4
ASTKGGAGNTIY
>TRBJ2-2|15|TRBV11-1
ASSPPPGQENTGELF
>TRBJ1-5|13|TRBV13
ASSFRGQANQPQH
>TRBJ2-2|12|TRBV7-3
ASSWGTNTGELF
>TRBJ1-5|13|TRBV11-1
ASSLRDTWSQPQH
>TRBJ2-7|12|TRBV5-4
ASSLRDRAYEQY
>TRBJ1-2|12|TRBV5-4
ASSDLQGYYGYT